These 4 T cell receptor beta chains share one sample of origin, sequenced in a study of blood T cell repertoires in COVID-19 (TCRdb year 2020). Library creation used the immunoSEQ multiplex PCR assay. In TCRdb, the immuneACCESS table is reduced to in-frame sequences with V and J assigned. These tables do not hold every clone; where another copy was compared, an unresolved V gene accounts for under half, and the others remain unexplained. The sample contains about 270,000 clones, about 87% of them found a single time. The ten largest clonotypes hold 2.5% to 3.5% of the sample. The sequenced sample consisted of PBMCs or T cells enriched from blood (not recorded which). The receptors here all came from a woman between 45 and 65 years old who had recovered from COVID-19.

The rearrangement joins TRBV30 to TRBJ2-2; 14 nucleotides line up with TRBD2. The CDR3 contains 15 residues. V shed 3 bases, J shed 7 bases, and the junction held 4 bases outside the gene matches. Germline V gene data show CDR1 as GTSNPN and CDR2 as SVGIG (reference sequence). CDR3 sequence reads: CAWRGTSGRRGELFF. In DNA form, the CDR3 reads TGTGCCTGGAGGGGGACTAGCGGGAGACGCGGGGAGCTGTTTTTT.

The rearrangement joins TRBV18 to TRBJ1-1; 8 bases match TRBD1. There are 17 residues in the CDR3. V lost 0 bases, J lost 5 bases, and 11 bases stayed unmatched. Germline V gene lookup returns CDR1 KGHSH and CDR2 LQKENI. The CDR3 loop reads CASSPPLIQGARTEAFF. The DNA of the CDR3 is TGTGCCAGCTCACCACCGTTAATCCAGGGGGCGAGGACTGAAGCTTTCTTT.

The rearrangement joins TRBV18 to TRBJ2-3; perhaps TRBD1 as D (6 bases). CDR1 KGHSH and CDR2 LQKENI come from the germline V gene. The V end lost 3 bases, the J end lost 0 bases, and 16 bases lay between the germline ends. The CDR3 spans 17 residues. CDR3 protein: CASSPPRQASSTDTQYF. CDR3 in DNA: TGTGCCAGCTCACCCCCTCGACAGGCCTCTAGCACAGATACGCAGTATTTT.

This chain links TRBV10-3 with TRBJ2-3; possible D gene TRBD1, 5 bases. The germline gives CDR1 ENHRY, CDR2 SYGVKD. Deletions cut 2 bases from V and 4 bases from J, with 7 bases between. CDR3 length: 13 amino acids. Here the CDR3 reads CAISEGAPDTQYF. CDR3 DNA: TGTGCCATCAGTGAGGGGGCACCAGATACGCAGTATTTT.